Below, 18 T cell receptor beta chains from the same sample are listed, as sequenced in a study of beta chain features in type 1 diabetes. Sequencing targeted expressed TCRB transcripts, as all isolated RNA had been reverse transcribed. Assay: immunoSEQ multiplex PCR; the TCRdb copy retains only in-frame clones and omits some. The data show over 100,000 clones, roughly 15% seen once. Study-level results: Among patients with Type 1 diabetes, TCRB CDR3s were moderately but significantly shorter in every one of the four CD4+ subsets.

The antigens for these receptors are not known. The material sequenced was central memory CD4+ T cells from blood. Source of these receptors: a young man with type 1 diabetes.

The rearrangement joins TRBV7-2 to TRBJ2-5; weak D call: TRBD1 (6 bases). The CDR3 has 14 amino acids. Germline CDR1 reads SGHTA; CDR2 reads FQGNSA. The V and J ends lost 7 bases and 8 bases respectively, with 20 bases between them. The CDR3 region has the DNA TGTGCCAGCACCCTCCACCGGGACACCGAAACCCAGTACTTC. As protein: CASTLHRDTETQYF. The whole variable domain, remainder taken from reference TRBV7-2 and TRBJ2-5, is GAGVSQSPSNKVTEKGKDVELRCDPISGHTALYWYRQSLGQGLEFLIYFQGNSAPDKSGLPSDRFSAERTGGSVSTLTIQRTQQEDSAVYLCASTLHRDTETQYFGPGTRLLVL.

The chain employs TRBV19 and TRBJ2-7, with D possibly being TRBD1 (5 bases). The germline gives CDR1 LNHDA, CDR2 SQIVND (reference sequence). The V gene lost 4 bases and the J gene lost 0 bases, with 7 bases spanning the gap. This CDR3 is 13 amino acids long. The CDR3 protein is CASSTTASYEQYF. The CDR3 region has the DNA TGTGCCAGTAGTACGACAGCCTCCTACGAGCAGTACTTC.

This chain joins TRBV28 and TRBJ2-7; the D gene is possibly TRBD1 (5 bases). This CDR3 region has 14 residues. From germline, CDR1 is MDHEN and CDR2 SYDVKM. The V end was cut by 3 bases, the J end by 3 bases, with 12 bases between. The CDR3 DNA sequence: TGTGCCAGCAGTTTCAGGGTATCGCTCTACGAGCAGTACTTC. Translated: CASSFRVSLYEQYF.

This clone was detected only a few times. The chain combines TRBV5-1 with TRBJ2-2, with D possibly matching TRBD2 (5 bases). Germline assignment: CDR1 SGHRS and CDR2 YFSETQ. This CDR3 is built from 12 residues. Trimming pared 0 bases from V and 10 bases from J, leaving 7 bases between. The CDR3 spells CASSLGGSELFF. The DNA of the CDR3 is TGCGCCAGCAGCTTGGGAGGGTCGGAGCTGTTTTTT.

This clone has more than one count but fewer than ten. The rearrangement joins TRBV4-3 to TRBJ2-1; D uncertain. This CDR3 is 15 amino acids long. Germline CDR1 is LGHNA and CDR2 is YSLEER. The germline V and J ends were trimmed by 0 bases and 0 bases, with 6 bases remaining between them. The CDR3 loop reads CASSQDWSSYNEQFF. In DNA form, the CDR3 reads TGCGCCAGCAGCCAAGACTGGAGCTCCTACAATGAGCAGTTCTTC.

This chain connects TRBV29-1 to TRBJ2-1, with TRBD1 matching 9 bases. The junction had 5 bases not matched to a gene; V was cut back by 6 bases and J by 2 bases. The CDR3 consists of 14 residues. CDR1 and CDR2 (germline): SQVTM, ANQGSEA. The CDR3 sequence is CSVGRQGAYNEQFF. As DNA, the CDR3 is TGCAGCGTGGGGAGACAGGGGGCCTACAATGAGCAGTTCTTC.

There are a few counts of this clone. The rearrangement links TRBV13 to TRBJ2-2; D might be TRBD2 (6 bases). The CDR3 is 16 residues long. Looked up from germline, CDR1 is PRHDT and CDR2 is FYEKMQ (reference sequence). The V end lost 3 bases, the J end lost 0 bases, and 11 bases lay between the germline ends. CDR3: CASSLGGIANTGELFF. The CDR3 bases are TGTGCCAGCAGCTTGGGGGGAATCGCGAACACCGGGGAGCTGTTTTTT.

This clone occurred many times. The V and J genes are TRBV4-3 and TRBJ2-3; D tentatively reads TRBD1 or TRBD2 (6 bases each). The CDR3 spans 17 residues. The V end was cut by 0 bases, the J end by 3 bases, with 16 bases between. Per the germline V gene, CDR1 is LGHNA and CDR2 is YSLEER. In DNA form, the CDR3 reads TGCGCCAGCAGCCAAGATTTACAGGGACGGGGGACAGATACGCAGTATTTT. Protein sequence: CASSQDLQGRGTDTQYF.

V gene TRBV28 combines with J gene TRBJ2-5; D is perhaps TRBD2 (6 bases). CDR1 is MDHEN and CDR2 is SYDVKM in the germline V gene. V was pared by 6 bases and J by 5 bases, with 25 bases between. The CDR3 length is 17 residues. The CDR3 region is CASSRNGLLAGGETQYF. CDR3 nucleotides: TGTGCCAGCAGCAGAAATGGGCTGCTAGCCGGAGGGGAGACCCAGTACTTC.

The chain carries TRBV6-1 and TRBJ2-7, with TRBD2 matching 7 bases. Germline assignment: CDR1 MNHNS and CDR2 SASEGT. The trim removed 2 bases at V and 0 bases at J, leaving 7 bases unmatched. The CDR3 spans 16 residues. In DNA form, the CDR3 reads TGTGCCAGCAGTGAAATGAGGGGCGGGAGCTCCTACGAGCAGTACTTC. The encoded protein is CASSEMRGGSSYEQYF.

This clone was seen a few times. The chain is built from TRBV29-1 and TRBJ2-5, with 11 positions matching TRBD2. CDR3 length equals 13 residues. Germline V gives CDR1 SQVTM, CDR2 ANQGSEA. V was pared by 4 bases and J by 4 bases, with 2 bases of the junction left unmatched. DNA of the CDR3: TGCAGCGTTGGACTAGCGGGGAGAGAGACCCAGTACTTC. Its translation is CSVGLAGRETQYF.

V gene TRBV6-6 combines with J gene TRBJ2-3; a possible D gene is TRBD2 (5 bases). This CDR3 comprises 15 residues. V was pared by 6 bases and J by 4 bases, with 17 bases between. Germline CDR1 reads MNHNY; CDR2 reads SVGAGI (reference sequence). The CDR3 is CASRPRGQLSDTQYF. The DNA for the CDR3 is TGTGCCAGCAGGCCCCGGGGTCAACTCTCAGATACGCAGTATTTT.

A few counts support this clone. The chain combines TRBV2 with TRBJ2-6; no clear D. Per germline, CDR1 SNHLY and CDR2 FYNNEI. The CDR3 contains 12 residues. The germline V and J ends were trimmed by 10 bases and 2 bases, with 6 bases remaining between them. CDR3 sequence: CAISPGANVLTF. CDR3 in DNA: TGTGCCATCTCCCCTGGGGCCAACGTCCTGACTTTC. The complete variable domain, with remaining parts taken from reference TRBV2 and TRBJ2-6, reads EPEVTQTPSHQVTQMGQEVILRCVPISNHLYFYWYRQILGQKVEFLVSFYNNEISEKSEIFDDQFSVERPDGSNFTLKIRSTKLEDSAMYFCAISPGANVLTFGAGSRLTVL.

This rearrangement joins TRBV9 to TRBJ2-5; the match to TRBD2 covers 7 bases. Per germline, CDR1 SGDLS and CDR2 YYNGEE. The CDR3 extends over 15 amino acids. The V and J ends lost 3 bases and 1 base, in that order; junction bases with no gene match: 6. In DNA form, the CDR3 reads TGTGCCAGCAGCGGCCGGGGACTACTCCAAGAGACCCAGTACTTC. It translates to CASSGRGLLQETQYF.

Only a few counts were recorded for this clone. V and J are TRBV5-1 and TRBJ2-3, with D possibly called TRBD1 or TRBD2 (5 bases each). V dropped 7 bases and J dropped 0 bases, with 6 bases sitting between them. The CDR3 runs 12 residues. Germline V CDR1 and CDR2: SGHRS, YFSETQ. This CDR3 is CASRDSTDTQYF. The CDR3 DNA is TGCGCCAGCCGGGACAGCACAGATACGCAGTATTTT.

The rearrangement links TRBV7-2 to TRBJ1-4; the D gene is possibly TRBD1 (5 bases). Deletions cut 5 bases from V and 8 bases from J, with 12 bases between. Germline loops: CDR1 SGHTA, CDR2 FQGNSA. The CDR3 extends over 13 amino acids. CDR3 region: CASSLGTFEKLFF. The CDR3 DNA reads TGTGCCAGCAGCCTCGGGACTTTCGAAAAACTGTTTTTT. Together with reference TRBV7-2 and TRBJ1-4, the CDR3 gives the full variable domain: GAGVSQSPSNKVTEKGKDVELRCDPISGHTALYWYRQSLGQGLEFLIYFQGNSAPDKSGLPSDRFSAERTGGSVSTLTIQRTQQEDSAVYLCASSLGTFEKLFFGSGTQLSVL.

The V call is TRBV7-2, the J call TRBJ2-3; 10 bases align to TRBD1. Trimming at V came to 1 base and at J to 3 bases, leaving 4 bases not matched to a gene. The CDR3 runs to 16 residues. The germline V gene encodes CDR1 SGHTA and CDR2 FQGNSA. The CDR3 coding sequence is TGTGCCAGCAGCTTAGGATCGGGACAGGGGACAGATACGCAGTATTTT. It encodes CASSLGSGQGTDTQYF. The full variable domain, in which reference TRBV7-2 and TRBJ2-3 provide the parts outside the CDR3, is GAGVSQSPSNKVTEKGKDVELRCDPISGHTALYWYRQSLGQGLEFLIYFQGNSAPDKSGLPSDRFSAERTGGSVSTLTIQRTQQEDSAVYLCASSLGSGQGTDTQYFGPGTRLTVL.

This clone is large (0.1 to 1%) within its sample. This sample includes further DNA sequences coding for the same CDR3. The genes are TRBV7-9 and TRBJ2-1, with D hard to call. Trimming pared 5 bases from V and 5 bases from J, leaving 7 bases between. The germline CDR1 and CDR2 sequences are SEHNR and FQNEAQ (reference sequence). The CDR3 loop spans 12 amino acids. CDR3 DNA sequence: TGTGCCAGCAGCCTCGCTGACAATGAGCAGTTCTTC. Translation gives CASSLADNEQFF.